In its sample, the clone carrying this T cell receptor beta chain was seen many times. Its antigen is unknown. Trimming pared 3 bases from V and 1 base from J, leaving 9 bases between. Germline CDR1 reads DFQATT; CDR2 reads SNEGSKA (reference sequence). This CDR3 is built from 13 residues. Individual cDNA molecules were tagged with unique molecular identifiers, the study reported. TCRdb passed the 5' RACE reads through MiXCR, listing each CDR3 protein once. Of 37,000 or so distinct CDR3 sequences detected, 5.8% appear once; the ten largest clones hold more than 25%. The sample is drawn from a study of early T cells in non-severe SARS-CoV-2 infection. Study background: Investigators sequenced bulk RNA drawn from unsorted whole blood, and chains remained unpaired.

Study findings and constraints: Sequences matched to VDJdb favored anti-spike CD8 responses, while private and CD4 specificities were missed.

The sample consisted of whole blood. This TCR came from an adult who was a healthcare worker with PCR-confirmed SARS-CoV-2 infection or an uninfected control (not recorded which). The chain couples TRBV20-1 to TRBJ2-5; D unclear. DNA for the CDR3: TGCAGTGCTAGCCCCCGGGTCCAAGAGACCCAGTACTTC. Its translation: CSASPRVQETQYF.